The TCR beta chain described here comes from a study of T-cell reconstitution after alpha-beta-depleted transplantation in children. In germline, CDR1 is DFQATT, CDR2 SNEGSKA (reference sequence). V lost 6 bases to trimming and J lost 6 bases, with 12 bases between them. CDR3 length equals 12 residues. The TCRbeta library incorporated unique molecular identifiers. One entry per CDR3 protein results from TCRdb running MiXCR on the PCR reads. The table lists roughly 670,000 distinct CDR3 sequences, roughly 14% of them singletons, with roughly 0.84% in the top ten. Notes on the study in general: As was reported, about two months after transplant, alpha-beta T cells came from several hundred expanded graft clones. Among T cells one year after transplant, newly produced cells accounted for most counts and diversity.

This clonotype was seen at least ten times. Its antigen is currently unknown. Specimen: PBMCs, collected before TCRalphabeta/CD19-depleted stem cell transplant. This sequence originates from a girl aged 2 to 10 with congenital amegakaryocytic thrombocytopenia, due to receive a stem cell transplant. The chain couples TRBV20-1 to TRBJ2-1; tentative D call: TRBD2 (5 bases). CDR3 loop: CSAEADFNEQFF. CDR3 in DNA: TGCAGTGCGGAGGCCGACTTCAATGAGCAGTTCTTC.